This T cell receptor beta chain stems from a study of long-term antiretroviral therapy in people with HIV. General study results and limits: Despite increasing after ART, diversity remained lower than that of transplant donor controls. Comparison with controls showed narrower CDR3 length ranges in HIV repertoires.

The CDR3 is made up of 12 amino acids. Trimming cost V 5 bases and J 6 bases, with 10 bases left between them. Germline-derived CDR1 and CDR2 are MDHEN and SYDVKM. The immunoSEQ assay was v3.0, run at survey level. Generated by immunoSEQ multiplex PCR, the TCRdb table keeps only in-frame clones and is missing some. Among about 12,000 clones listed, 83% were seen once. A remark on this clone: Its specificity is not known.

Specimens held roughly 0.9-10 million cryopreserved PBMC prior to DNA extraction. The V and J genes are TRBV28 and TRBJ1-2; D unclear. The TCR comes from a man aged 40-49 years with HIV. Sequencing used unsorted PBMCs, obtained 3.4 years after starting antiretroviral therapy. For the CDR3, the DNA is TGTGCCAGCAGTATCGCAGGAGATGGCTACACCTTC. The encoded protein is CASSIAGDGYTF.